These 21 T cell receptor beta chains came from one sample sequenced in a study of early T cells in non-severe SARS-CoV-2 infection. TCRdb re-derived calls from the 5' RACE reads in MiXCR, one entry per CDR3 protein. The sample comprises roughly 120,000 distinct CDR3 sequences, 15% of which are singletons, and 21% rests with the top ten. Specimen: whole blood. These receptors were taken from an adult who was a healthcare worker with PCR-confirmed SARS-CoV-2 infection or an uninfected control (not recorded which).

The sample holds many counts of this clonotype. This rearrangement joins TRBV7-9 to TRBJ2-1; TRBD1 matches 11 bases. Germline V gene sequence: CDR1 SEHNR, CDR2 FQNEAQ (reference sequence). This CDR3 region has 15 residues. After removal of 5 bases from V and 9 bases from J, the junction contained 9 bases not matched to a gene. CDR3: CASSRGQGGVIEQFF. The CDR3 region has the DNA TGTGCCAGCAGCAGGGGACAGGGGGGTGTAATTGAGCAGTTCTTC.

This clonotype was counted only a few times. V and J are TRBV5-4 and TRBJ2-4; 9 bases are shared with TRBD2. The CDR3 consists of 13 residues. V shed 8 bases and J 1 base; nucleotides not matched to a gene: 1. CDR1 and CDR2 (germline): SGHNT, YYREEE (reference sequence). This CDR3 reads CASTSGAKNIQYF. In DNA form, the CDR3 reads TGTGCCAGTACTAGCGGGGCCAAAAACATTCAGTACTTC. Supplemented by reference TRBV5-4 and TRBJ2-4, the full variable domain reads ETGVTQSPTHLIKTRGQQVTLRCSSQSGHNTVSWYQQALGQGPQFIFQYYREEENGRGNFPPRFSGLQFPNYSSELNVNALELDDSALYLCASTSGAKNIQYFGAGTRLSVL.

In this sample, this clonotype turned up a few times. The gene calls are TRBV7-3 and TRBJ1-2; TRBD1 matches at 7 bases. Germline values: CDR1 SGHTA, CDR2 FQGTGA. With 6 bases clipped from V and 14 bases from J, the junction kept 12 bases outside the gene matches. The CDR3 is made up of 12 amino acids. The CDR3 DNA reads as TGTGCCAGCAGAGAGACAGGGCCGGCTAGGACCTTC. Its protein product is CASRETGPARTF.

The chain couples TRBV5-5 to TRBJ1-5; possibly TRBD1 for D (6 bases). Germline assignment: CDR1 SGHKS and CDR2 YYEKEE (reference sequence). The V gene lost 3 bases and the J gene lost 9 bases, with 13 bases spanning the gap. The CDR3 has 13 amino acids. Here the CDR3 DNA reads TGTGCCAGCAGCTCGGACAGTATCACGCCCCAGCATTTT. Translating it yields CASSSDSITPQHF.

The chain links TRBV20-1 to TRBJ1-5, with TRBD1 matching 12 bases. The V gene end was trimmed by 3 bases and the J gene end by 7 bases; junction bases not matched to a gene: 4. This CDR3 is 14 amino acids long. Per germline, CDR1 DFQATT and CDR2 SNEGSKA (reference sequence). The CDR3 here is CSASGTGGLQPQHF. The CDR3 coding sequence is TGCAGTGCTAGCGGGACAGGGGGCCTACAGCCCCAGCATTTT.

This clonotype was observed a few times. V usage is TRBV4-1 and J usage is TRBJ2-1, with TRBD1 matching over 7 bases. This CDR3 is 16 amino acids long. J gave up 0 bases and V 5 bases, and 7 bases lay outside the gene matches. CDR1 and CDR2 (germline): MGHRA, YSYEKL. The CDR3 region has the DNA TGCGCCAGCAGCTTGCGGACAGGTGGCTCCTACAATGAGCAGTTCTTC. The encoded protein is CASSLRTGGSYNEQFF.

This clonotype was seen many times. V and J are TRBV29-1 and TRBJ2-1; D possibly matches TRBD1 or TRBD2 (6 bases each). This CDR3 spans 13 amino acids. Deletions cut 5 bases from V and 8 bases from J, with 16 bases between. The germline V gene has CDR1 SQVTM and CDR2 ANQGSEA. The CDR3 DNA reads TGCAGCGTTTCGGGGGCCGGGGGTTATGAGCAGTTCTTC. The encoded protein is CSVSGAGGYEQFF.

This clonotype has just a few counts. The chain has TRBV6-6 and TRBJ1-3, with a tentative D call TRBD1 (5 bases). Trimming took off 0 bases at V and 6 bases at J, with 15 bases between the two ends. This CDR3 has 16 amino acids. The germline gives CDR1 MNHNY, CDR2 SVGAGI (reference sequence). The CDR3 DNA reads as TGTGCCAGCAGTTACTCAGAGGGGCAGGACACAAACACCATATATTTT. Translating it yields CASSYSEGQDTNTIYF.

The sample holds many counts of this clonotype. J is TRBJ2-7 and V is TRBV7-8; D is unresolved. Germline V CDR1 and CDR2: SGHVS, FQNEAQ. Trimming shortened V by 3 bases and J by 4 bases, and 7 bases separated the two germline ends. This CDR3 has 12 residues. CDR3 nucleotide sequence: TGTGCCAGCAGCTTTGACTTTTACGAGCAGTACTTC. Its protein product is CASSFDFYEQYF.

This clonotype has just a few counts. This chain uses TRBV6-5 with TRBJ1-2; tentatively, D is TRBD1 (5 bases). The CDR3 totals 17 residues. With 10 bases removed from V and 8 bases from J, the gap between germline ends came to 32 bases. CDR1 and CDR2 from the germline V gene are MNHEY and SVGAGI. The CDR3 DNA reads TGTGCCACCCATTCCCCCGTTGAATCGGCAGGGAAAGGCGGCTACACCTTC. Its protein product is CATHSPVESAGKGGYTF.

This clonotype turned up a few times. The chain links TRBV5-5 to TRBJ2-1, with 9 bases that match TRBD1. Per the germline V gene, CDR1 is SGHKS and CDR2 is YYEKEE (reference sequence). The V segment lost 4 bases and the J segment 10 bases; nucleotides outside the gene matches: 12. The CDR3 is 15 amino acids. This chain's CDR3 is CASSPAPDRGSEQFF. The CDR3 coding sequence is TGTGCCAGCAGCCCGGCCCCGGACAGGGGTAGCGAGCAGTTCTTC.

Only a few counts were recorded for this clonotype. The rearrangement uses TRBV3-1 and TRBJ1-5, with D perhaps TRBD1 (5 bases). The CDR3 length is 13 residues. V was trimmed by 5 bases and J by 7 bases, leaving 12 bases between them. Germline V gene data show CDR1 as LGHDT and CDR2 as YNNKEL (reference sequence). CDR3 region: CASSGTAGQPQHF. DNA of the CDR3: TGTGCCAGCAGCGGGACGGCGGGACAGCCCCAGCATTTT.

In its sample, this clonotype was seen many times. The rearrangement uses TRBV2 and TRBJ2-1; 7 nucleotides match TRBD2. Germline V gene lookup returns CDR1 SNHLY and CDR2 FYNNEI. J gave up 5 bases and V 5 bases, and 6 bases lay outside the gene matches. The CDR3 runs to 14 residues. The CDR3 reads CASSSQRGNNEQFF. CDR3 in DNA: TGTGCCAGCAGTAGCCAGCGGGGAAACAATGAGCAGTTCTTC.

This clonotype was recorded a few times. The chain carries TRBV6-6 and TRBJ1-6, with TRBD1 matching over 7 bases. CDR3 size: 13 residues. V lost 8 bases, J lost 8 bases, and 6 bases stayed unmatched. CDR1 and CDR2 (germline): MNHNY, SVGAGI (reference sequence). The CDR3 region is CASSGQGDSPLHF. The CDR3 DNA sequence: TGTGCCAGCTCGGGGCAGGGGGATTCACCCCTCCACTTT.

This chain joins TRBV4-1 and TRBJ2-3; the D gene is possibly TRBD1 (7 bases). CDR1 is MGHRA and CDR2 is YSYEKL in the germline V gene. This CDR3 region has 16 residues. V shed 1 base and J shed 2 bases, with 13 bases lying between them. The CDR3 nucleotides read TGCGCCAGCAGCCAAGGGACAGGACTAAACACAGATACGCAGTATTTT. This gives the protein CASSQGTGLNTDTQYF.

This clonotype was found a few times. The rearrangement links TRBV14 to TRBJ2-3, with 7 bases aligning to TRBD1. V was pared by 9 bases and J by 1 base, with 10 bases of the junction left unmatched. This CDR3 has 15 residues. Germline loops: CDR1 SGHDN, CDR2 FVKESK. CDR3 coding DNA: TGTGCCAGTTCCACAGGGGCCCCTGGCACAGATACGCAGTATTTT. Translation: CASSTGAPGTDTQYF. The variable domain in full, with the rest retrieved from reference TRBV14 and TRBJ2-3, is EAGVTQFPSHSVIEKGQTVTLRCDPISGHDNLYWYRRVMGKEIKFLLHFVKESKQDESGMPNNRFLAERTGGTYSTLKVQPAELEDSGVYFCASSTGAPGTDTQYFGPGTRLTVL.

This clonotype was found a few times. This rearrangement joins TRBV11-2 to TRBJ2-3; D not resolved. Germline loops: CDR1 SGHAT, CDR2 FQNNGV. The CDR3 totals 14 residues. The germline V and J ends were trimmed by 1 base and 3 bases, with 8 bases remaining between them. As DNA, the CDR3 is TGTGCCAGCAGCTTAGGAATAGAAACAGATACGCAGTATTTT. Protein sequence: CASSLGIETDTQYF.

The chain couples TRBV28 to TRBJ2-3, with 7 bases that match TRBD1. The CDR3 is made up of 17 amino acids. The V segment lost 6 bases and the J segment 0 bases; nucleotides outside the gene matches: 12. CDR1 is MDHEN and CDR2 is SYDVKM in the germline V gene. CDR3 in DNA: TGTGCCAGCAGACCATCCCCCGGGACAGCTAGCACAGATACGCAGTATTTT. As protein: CASRPSPGTASTDTQYF.

The chain couples TRBV20-1 to TRBJ1-5, with a possible D match to TRBD1 (5 bases). Germline-derived CDR1 and CDR2 are DFQATT and SNEGSKA (reference sequence). The length of the CDR3 is 15 residues. Trimming took off 3 bases at V and 0 bases at J, with 12 bases between the two ends. Here the CDR3 DNA reads TGCAGTGCTAGGGGAGGGGCAGCTAGCAATCAGCCCCAGCATTTT. This encodes CSARGGAASNQPQHF.

The V and J genes are TRBV5-1 and TRBJ1-1; 9 nucleotides align to TRBD1. Trimming at V came to 0 bases and at J to 1 base, leaving 7 bases not matched to a gene. CDR3 length equals 17 residues. Germline V lookup: CDR1 SGHRS, CDR2 YFSETQ. For the CDR3, the DNA is TGCGCCAGCAGCTTGGGACCTGGGACAGGGACGAACACTGAAGCTTTCTTT. It translates to CASSLGPGTGTNTEAFF.

The chain employs TRBV29-1 and TRBJ2-3; D gene unclear. Per germline, CDR1 SQVTM and CDR2 ANQGSEA. This CDR3 has 11 residues. V was pared by 5 bases and J by 5 bases, with 8 bases between. The CDR3 DNA sequence: TGCAGCGTTTACTCCGGAGATACGCAGTATTTT. Its translation is CSVYSGDTQYF.